In this sample, the clone carrying this T cell receptor beta chain turned up a few times. Its target is unknown. This sample was taken from a study of cytomegalovirus exposure and HLA in healthy donors. Notes on the study in general: Later work associated fewer than 20,000 TCR beta sequences with HLA alleles at 0.05 false discovery rate. According to an earlier analysis, most TCR beta V segments yielded productive rearrangements about 90% or about 30% of the time.

V gave up 4 bases and J gave up 7 bases, with 13 bases separating them. Germline values: CDR1 MNHNY, CDR2 SVGAGI (reference sequence). The CDR3 consists of 14 residues. The PCR had 60 Vbeta and 13 Jbeta primers. Data came from immunoSEQ multiplex PCR; TCRdb stores just in-frame clones and leaves some out. The profile shows 150,000 to 200,000 clones, around 77% of them singletons. The TCR was taken from a woman aged 25-40 years in good health and CMV-seropositive. Sequencing was done on a sample of PBMCs. The chain is built from TRBV6-6 and TRBJ1-4, with D uncertain. The CDR3 DNA reads as TGTGCCAGCAGTTTTTCTAAAGTAGTTGAAAAACTGTTTTTT. This codes for CASSFSKVVEKLFF.